These T cell receptor beta chains were read from a single sample in a study of blood T cells in healthy people across ages. Using its own MiXCR run on the 5' RACE reads, TCRdb lists one record per CDR3 protein. The repertoire holds 250,000 to 300,000 distinct CDR3 sequences, with 27% as singletons. Sequenced material: blood. The receptor source for this set is a woman aged 70-85 years in good health. Both conserved end residues are part of each CDR3. A D gene is named only where the DNA matches it firmly. Rows may omit the clone size; those that give it use once, few, many or a size class.

>TRBJ2-5|NA|TRBV5-5|TRBD2
TGTGCCAGCAGCCCGATAGCGGGGCAAGAGACCCAGTACTTC
CASSPIAGQETQYF
>TRBJ1-4|few|TRBV20-1|TRBD1
TGCAGTGCTAGAGAGCAGGGGGCGAGGGAAAAACTGTTTTTT
CSAREQGAREKLFF
>TRBJ1-3|NA|TRBV6-1|NA
TGTGCCAGCGACAGCTACTCTGGAAACACCATATATTTT
CASDSYSGNTIYF
>TRBJ2-3|once|TRBV7-2|TRBD2
TGTGCCAGCAGCTCCTCGGGGACTAGCCTGTATTTT
CASSSSGTSLYF
>TRBJ1-3|many|TRBV9|NA
TGTGCCAGCAGCTCCGGAGGAGCCCACTCTGGAAACACCATATATTTT
CASSSGGAHSGNTIYF
>TRBJ2-1|many|TRBV29-1|NA
TGCAGCGTTCGAGGAAGAACAGGGAGCTACAATGAGCAGTTCTTC
CSVRGRTGSYNEQFF
>TRBJ2-7|many|TRBV18|NA
TGTGCCAGCGGACAAGAAGGGAGGGAGCAGTACTTC
CASGQEGREQYF
>TRBJ2-5|few|TRBV12-3/TRBV12-4|NA
TGTGCCAGCAGTCCCAACAGGGCCCAAGAGACCCAGTACTTC
CASSPNRAQETQYF
>TRBJ2-1|few|TRBV6-2/TRBV6-3|TRBD1
TGTGCCAGCAGTTACTCGGGACGACAGGGGGCTAATGAGCAGTTCTTC
CASSYSGRQGANEQFF
>TRBJ1-5|NA|TRBV3-1|NA
TGTGCCAGCAGCCCCGGAGTTGAACAGCCCCAGCATTTT
CASSPGVEQPQHF
>TRBJ1-3|few|TRBV18|NA
TGTGCCAGCTCACCTAAAGGAGCGGAAGGAAACACCATATATTTT
CASSPKGAEGNTIYF
>TRBJ1-2|NA|TRBV29-1|TRBD1
TGCAGCGTTTCGACAGGGGGATATGGCTACACCTTC
CSVSTGGYGYTF
>TRBJ2-1|NA|TRBV5-1|NA
TGCGCCAGCAGTAGAGGCGGTACAAACGTTTACAATGAGCAGTTCTTC
CASSRGGTNVYNEQFF
>TRBJ2-5|many|TRBV10-3|TRBD1
TGTGCCATCAGCCCGGGACAGAGTCAAGAGACCCAGTACTTC
CAISPGQSQETQYF
>TRBJ2-5|NA|TRBV29-1|NA
TGCAGCGTTGAATCGGCAGGGCGGGAGACCCAGTACTTC
CSVESAGRETQYF
>TRBJ2-7|few|TRBV20-1|TRBD1
TGCAGTGCTAGAGGTTTGTCGGGACAGGGCCGCAACGAGCAGTACTTC
CSARGLSGQGRNEQYF
>TRBJ1-5|few|TRBV5-1|NA
TGCGCCAGCAGCTTGGACGGCCCCAATCAGCCCCAGCATTTT
CASSLDGPNQPQHF
>TRBJ1-5|few|TRBV29-1|NA
TGCAGCGTTGTGGAACAGATCAATCAGCCCCAGCATTTT
CSVVEQINQPQHF
>TRBJ2-5|few|TRBV3-1|NA
TGTGCCAGCAGCCGTACGGCAGAGACCCAGTACTTC
CASSRTAETQYF
>TRBJ2-4|NA|TRBV3-1|NA
TGTGCCAGCAGCCAAGACCCTGGGGGTCCCAAGGTGGCCAAAAACATTCAGTACTTC
CASSQDPGGPKVAKNIQYF
>TRBJ2-7|few|TRBV7-2|NA
TGTGCCAGCAGCCAACCGGGCGGCTACGAGCAGTACTTC
CASSQPGGYEQYF
>TRBJ2-1|NA|TRBV28|TRBD2
TGTGCCAGCAGTCCCCGGGGGGTGAGCTCCTACAATGAGCAGTTCTTC
CASSPRGVSSYNEQFF
>TRBJ1-1|NA|TRBV18|NA
TGTGCCAGCTCCCTTATACGGTGGGAGAACACTGAAGCTTTCTTT
CASSLIRWENTEAFF
>TRBJ2-3|few|TRBV5-6|NA
TGTGCCAGCAGCTTGTGGGCTAGCGCCTACAGCAAGGCTACGCAGTATTTT
CASSLWASAYSKATQYF
>TRBJ2-1|NA|TRBV18|TRBD1
TGTGCCAGCTCACCAAGGACAGGGGGGTCTGTCGAGCAGTTCTTC
CASSPRTGGSVEQFF
>TRBJ2-3|NA|TRBV29-1|NA
TGCAACGTTGGGGTCACAGATACGCAGTATTTC
CNVGVTDTQYF
>TRBJ1-2|NA|TRBV6-6|TRBD1
TGTGCCAGCACTCCCCCCGGGACAGGGTTAAATGGCTACACCTTC
CASTPPGTGLNGYTF
>TRBJ2-7|few|TRBV20-1|TRBD2
TGCAGTGCTGTGCGGGAGATAGACGAGCAGTACTTC
CSAVREIDEQYF
>TRBJ2-1|few|TRBV20-1|TRBD2
TGCAGTGCGGGTAGCGGGAGGGGGTTCAATGAGCAGTTCTTC
CSAGSGRGFNEQFF
>TRBJ2-5|NA|TRBV7-7|TRBD2
TGTGCTAGCAGCGTAACACCGGGACTAGGGCAAGAGACCCAGTACTTC
CASSVTPGLGQETQYF
>TRBJ1-5|NA|TRBV4-1|TRBD1
TGCGCCAGCACCCAAGGCCCTGACAGGGTCGAACAGCCCCAGCATTTT
CASTQGPDRVEQPQHF
>TRBJ2-7|NA|TRBV20-1|NA
TGCAGTTTGAGGCAGTCCCTCGACGAGCAGTACTTC
CSLRQSLDEQYF
>TRBJ2-1|NA|TRBV6-5|NA
TGTGCCAGCAGTTACAAACCTGGGAATGAGCAGTTCTTC
CASSYKPGNEQFF
>TRBJ2-7|many|TRBV4-1|NA
TGCGCCAGCAGCCAAGTACATGGCACGTTGTGGGAGCAGTACTTC
CASSQVHGTLWEQYF
>TRBJ2-7|many|TRBV12-3/TRBV12-4|NA
TGTGCCAGCAGTTTAAAGACAACCTACGAGCAGTACTTC
CASSLKTTYEQYF
>TRBJ1-4|NA|TRBV20-1|TRBD1
TGCAGTGCTAGAGACCCGACAGGGGAGGGAGAAAAACTGTTTTTT
CSARDPTGEGEKLFF
>TRBJ2-4|few|TRBV3-1|NA
TGTGCCAGCAGCCTGGGGGGCAGGGGAGCACGGACCAAAAACATTCAGTACTTC
CASSLGGRGARTKNIQYF
>TRBJ2-2|NA|TRBV28|NA
TGTGCCAGCAGTTTATGGTCGAACACCGGGGAGCTGTTTTTT
CASSLWSNTGELFF
>TRBJ2-1|NA|TRBV29-1|NA
TGCAGCGTTGATACCAGGCCAAGCTCCTACAATGAGCAGTTCTTC
CSVDTRPSSYNEQFF
>TRBJ2-3|few|TRBV29-1|NA
TGCAACACCCAAACCTCTACAGATACGCAGTATTTT
CNTQTSTDTQYF
>TRBJ2-1|few|TRBV20-1|TRBD2
TGCAGTGCTAGAGATCGGCTAGCCGGGAGGGGTGAGCAGTTCTTC
CSARDRLAGRGEQFF
>TRBJ1-5|few|TRBV20-1|TRBD1
TGCAGTGCTAGAGATCGATCGGGACAGGTGACCTATCAGCCCCAGCATTTT
CSARDRSGQVTYQPQHF
>TRBJ2-3|few|TRBV28|TRBD2
TGTGCCAGCAGTTTATGGTCCCTCGGACTAGCTGCTGGGAACACAGATACGCAGTATTTT
CASSLWSLGLAAGNTDTQYF
>TRBJ2-1|few|TRBV6-5|TRBD2
TGTGCCAGCAGTATTCTTCCCGGGACTAGCGCCAATGAGCAGTTCTTC
CASSILPGTSANEQFF
>TRBJ2-1|NA|TRBV20-1|TRBD2
TGCAGTGCTCGACCTTTGATAGCGGGAGCTAGTAATGAGCAGTTCTTC
CSARPLIAGASNEQFF
>TRBJ1-2|NA|TRBV12-3/TRBV12-4|NA
TGTGCCAGCAGTCCAAAACAGGGTTTCTATGGCTACACCTTC
CASSPKQGFYGYTF
>TRBJ2-1|many|TRBV6-6|NA
TGTGCCAGCAGTTACCCGAAGGATGAGCAGTTCTTC
CASSYPKDEQFF
>TRBJ2-7|NA|TRBV5-6|TRBD1
TGTGCCAGCAGCTTGAGGGGGCTTGACGAGCAGTACTTC
CASSLRGLDEQYF
>TRBJ2-7|NA|TRBV7-6|TRBD2
TGTGCCAGCAGCTTAGGGACTAGCGGAACGGCCTACGAGCAGTACTTC
CASSLGTSGTAYEQYF
>TRBJ2-5|few|TRBV20-1|NA
TGCAGTGCTAGCAGGGAACAAGAGACCCAGTACTTC
CSASREQETQYF
>TRBJ2-7|NA|TRBV18|TRBD1
TGTGCCAGCTCACAACGGACAGGGGGAACCTACGAGCAGTACTTC
CASSQRTGGTYEQYF